Each of the 29 T cell receptor beta chains below was sequenced from the same sample in a study of cytomegalovirus exposure and HLA in healthy donors. Repertoires were generated with immunoSEQ multiplex PCR, while TCRdb's copy carries only in-frame clones and drops some. There are some 90,000 clones in the sample; 96% occur only once, and 0.78% lies in the top ten. Input material: PBMCs. The receptors derive from a man aged 18 to 29 in good health and CMV-seronegative.

The rearrangement uses TRBV9 and TRBJ2-5, with TRBD1 matching 8 bases. CDR3 length: 17 residues. From germline, CDR1 is SGDLS and CDR2 YYNGEE. Unmatched junction bases numbered 8, after V lost 0 bases and J lost 1 base. CDR3 in amino acids: CASSVGVAGGPQETQYF. In nucleotides, the CDR3 is TGTGCCAGCAGCGTAGGCGTCGCAGGGGGCCCCCAAGAGACCCAGTACTTC.

The chain uses TRBV20-1 and TRBJ2-5; no clear D gene. The V gene's germline CDR1 is DFQATT and CDR2 SNEGSKA (reference sequence). This CDR3 has 11 residues. V dropped 4 bases and J dropped 6 bases, with 9 bases sitting between them. As DNA, the CDR3 is TGCAGTGCTACAGATAGAAAGACCCAGTACTTC. Its protein product is CSATDRKTQYF.

This chain uses TRBV7-9 with TRBJ1-5; D is uncertain. The CDR3 has 12 residues. V was trimmed by 4 bases and J by 3 bases, leaving 4 bases between them. Germline V gene sequence: CDR1 SEHNR, CDR2 FQNEAQ (reference sequence). CDR3 residues: CASSSINQPQHF. The CDR3 DNA reads as TGTGCCAGCAGCTCCATCAATCAGCCCCAGCATTTT.

The count of this clone is one. The rearrangement uses TRBV11-3 and TRBJ2-7; possibly TRBD1 for D (6 bases). This CDR3 has 14 residues. Germline V CDR1 and CDR2: SGHNT, YENEEA. Trimming took off 2 bases at V and 5 bases at J, with 13 bases between the two ends. CDR3 bases: TGTGCCAGCAGCTTAAAATTAGGGGACAACGAGCAGTACTTC. As protein: CASSLKLGDNEQYF.

The gene calls are TRBV28 and TRBJ1-3; the match to TRBD1 covers 9 bases. J gave up 0 bases and V 9 bases, and 12 bases lay outside the gene matches. Germline V lookup: CDR1 MDHEN, CDR2 SYDVKM. The CDR3 sequence is 17 residues long. CDR3 nucleotide sequence: TGTGCCAGTCATACCGGGACAGGGCCTAACTCTGGAAACACCATATATTTT. Translated, it gives CASHTGTGPNSGNTIYF.

This clone was counted once. V and J are TRBV19 and TRBJ2-2, with TRBD1 matching over 7 bases. This CDR3 region has 13 residues. Germline values: CDR1 LNHDA, CDR2 SQIVND (reference sequence). Trimming cost V 9 bases and J 1 base; bases outside gene matches: 2. As DNA, the CDR3 is TGTGCCAGCCGACAGGGGAACACCGGGGAGCTGTTTTTT. As protein: CASRQGNTGELFF. Variable domain in full (rest from reference TRBV19 and TRBJ2-2): DGGITQSPKYLFRKEGQNVTLSCEQNLNHDAMYWYRQDPGQGLRLIYYSQIVNDFQKGDIAEGYSVSREKKESFPLTVTSAQKNPTAFYLCASRQGNTGELFFGEGSRLTVL.

The chain is built from TRBV28 and TRBJ2-5; 10 nucleotides align to TRBD2. Germline V gene sequence: CDR1 MDHEN, CDR2 SYDVKM. This CDR3 has 13 amino acids. The V gene end was trimmed by 11 bases and the J gene end by 3 bases; junction bases not matched to a gene: 6. DNA of the CDR3: TGTGCCGTCCGGACTAGCGGTAAAGAGACCCAGTACTTC. This gives the protein CAVRTSGKETQYF.

The rearrangement joins TRBV29-1 to TRBJ2-2, with 10 bases aligning to TRBD1. This CDR3 contains 16 residues. V dropped 0 bases and J dropped 3; count of bases not matched to a gene: 4. The germline V gene encodes CDR1 SQVTM and CDR2 ANQGSEA. CDR3 DNA: TGCAGCGTTGAAGATGGGGACAGGGGAGACACCGGGGAGCTGTTTTTT. Its translation: CSVEDGDRGDTGELFF.

The CDR3 region is CASSLGGGTNEKLFF. The CDR3 bases are TGCGCCAGCAGCTTGGGGGGGGGCACTAATGAAAAACTGTTTTTT. The V gene is TRBV5-1, the J gene TRBJ1-4, with TRBD1 as a possible D gene (6 bases). Trimming removed 0 bases from V and 2 bases from J, with 8 bases in between. The CDR3 runs 15 residues. In germline, CDR1 is SGHRS, CDR2 YFSETQ.

With respect to this clone: The junction and the germline gene differ at one end; a read error may be behind it. The V call is TRBV7-7, the J call TRBJ2-1; TRBD1 aligns across 9 bases. Germline values: CDR1 SSHAT, CDR2 FNYEAQ (reference sequence). This CDR3 has 12 residues. The CDR3 sequence is CASSLGTGKQFF. The CDR3 bases are TGTGCTAGCAGCTTAGGGACAGGGAAGCAGTTCTTC.

V usage is TRBV28 and J usage is TRBJ2-7, with a possible D match to TRBD2 (7 bases). Trimming pared 4 bases from V and 2 bases from J, leaving 12 bases between. The CDR3 is 14 residues long. Per germline, CDR1 MDHEN and CDR2 SYDVKM. The CDR3 nucleotides read TGTGCCAGCAGTTGGGGGGGGGCTGCCTACGAGCAGTACTTC. Protein: CASSWGGAAYEQYF. Full variable domain (remainder filled in from reference TRBV28 and TRBJ2-7): DVKVTQSSRYLVKRTGEKVFLECVQDMDHENMFWYRQDPGLGLRLIYFSYDVKMKEKGDIPEGYSVSREKKERFSLILESASTNQTSMYLCASSWGGAAYEQYFGPGTRLTVT.

V usage is TRBV4-1 and J usage is TRBJ1-2; D not certain. With 1 base removed from V and 8 bases from J, the gap between germline ends came to 8 bases. CDR3 length equals 12 residues. Germline loops: CDR1 MGHRA, CDR2 YSYEKL. The CDR3 DNA reads as TGCGCCAGCAGCCAAGGGATCAGGGGCTACACCTTC. It translates to CASSQGIRGYTF.

The chain couples TRBV29-1 to TRBJ1-2; 10 nucleotides align to TRBD1. CDR1 SQVTM and CDR2 ANQGSEA come from the germline V gene. V lost 3 bases, J lost 6 bases, and 7 bases stayed unmatched. CDR3 length: 14 residues. CDR3 coding DNA: TGCAGCGTTGAGACGACCGGGACAGGGGATGGCTACACCTTC. This sequence encodes CSVETTGTGDGYTF.

The chain recombines TRBV18 with TRBJ1-1; 12 nucleotides agree with TRBD1. The CDR3 length is 16 residues. V shed 0 bases and J 6 bases; nucleotides not matched to a gene: 5. The germline CDR1 and CDR2 sequences are KGHSH and LQKENI. The CDR3 DNA follows: TGTGCCAGCTCACCACCGGGACAGGGGGCTTTGTCTGAAGCTTTCTTT. Protein sequence: CASSPPGQGALSEAFF. Using reference TRBV18 and TRBJ1-1 for the parts outside the CDR3, the full variable domain is NAGVMQNPRHLVRRRGQEARLRCSPMKGHSHVYWYRQLPEEGLKFMVYLQKENIIDESGMPKERFSAEFPKEGPSILRIQQVVRGDSAAYFCASSPPGQGALSEAFFGQGTRLTVV.

In its sample, this clone was seen a few times. This chain links TRBV19 with TRBJ2-7; tentative D call: TRBD1 (6 bases). V was trimmed by 5 bases and J by 1 base, leaving 9 bases between them. Germline CDR1 reads LNHDA; CDR2 reads SQIVND (reference sequence). The CDR3 covers 13 residues. CDR3 loop: CASSVQGSYEQYF. CDR3 coding DNA: TGTGCCAGTAGTGTCCAGGGGTCCTACGAGCAGTACTTC. Together with reference TRBV19 and TRBJ2-7, the CDR3 gives the full variable domain: DGGITQSPKYLFRKEGQNVTLSCEQNLNHDAMYWYRQDPGQGLRLIYYSQIVNDFQKGDIAEGYSVSREKKESFPLTVTSAQKNPTAFYLCASSVQGSYEQYFGPGTRLTVT.

The CDR3 DNA is TGCGCCAGCAGCCAAGGGACAGGGGGACTTTACGAGCAGTACGTC. Amino acid sequence: CASSQGTGGLYEQYV. The rearrangement joins TRBV4-1 to TRBJ2-7, with 10 bases that match TRBD1. The length of the CDR3 is 15 residues. CDR1 is MGHRA and CDR2 is YSYEKL in the germline V gene. J lost 4 bases, V lost 1 base, and 4 bases had no gene match.

This clone was counted once. The chain employs TRBV6-5 and TRBJ1-3; TRBD1 agrees at 7 bases. The V gene's germline CDR1 is MNHEY and CDR2 SVGAGI. Losses at the gene ends were 5 bases for V and 4 bases for J; bases not matched to a gene: 2. This CDR3 spans 13 amino acids. CDR3 nucleotide sequence: TGTGCCAGCAGTATACAGGGGGGAAACACCATATATTTT. Translation gives CASSIQGGNTIYF.

V is TRBV6-5 and J is TRBJ1-5; D perhaps matches TRBD1 (6 bases). The CDR3 sequence is 14 residues long. The V end lost 6 bases, the J end lost 4 bases, and 13 bases lay between the germline ends. Germline CDR1 and CDR2: MNHEY and SVGAGI. CDR3: CASRGGALNQPQHF. CDR3 coding DNA: TGTGCCAGCAGGGGGGGGGCCCTAAATCAGCCCCAGCATTTT.

The gene calls are TRBV7-8 and TRBJ1-2; D perhaps matches TRBD1 (5 bases). Germline CDR1 and CDR2: SGHVS and FQNEAQ. The CDR3 is 14 amino acids. V lost 4 bases and J 8 bases, leaving 17 bases between the germline ends. Here the CDR3 reads CASSSRDGGRGYTF. In nucleotides, the CDR3 is TGTGCCAGCAGCTCCAGGGACGGGGGAAGGGGCTACACCTTC.

The CDR3 here is CASSLRLDHYEQYF. CDR3 nucleotide sequence: TGTGCCAGCAGTTTAAGACTAGATCACTACGAGCAGTACTTC. This rearrangement joins TRBV27 to TRBJ2-7, with D perhaps matching TRBD2 (6 bases). Looked up from germline, CDR1 is MNHEY and CDR2 is SMNVEV (reference sequence). Trimming left V 2 bases short and J 3 bases short, with 11 bases between. This CDR3 is built from 14 residues.

V and J are TRBV4-3 and TRBJ1-2, with a weak D call TRBD1 (6 bases). CDR1 and CDR2 (germline): LGHNA, YSLEER. The ends were cut back, 3 bases at V and 3 bases at J, with 17 bases in the middle. The CDR3 extends over 16 amino acids. CDR3: CASSQRRGTLYYGYTF. Written as DNA, the CDR3 is TGCGCCAGCAGCCAGAGACGTGGGACACTTTACTATGGCTACACCTTC.

J is TRBJ2-7 and V is TRBV6-1; TRBD1 agrees at 9 bases. V shed 4 bases, J shed 4 bases, and the junction held 11 bases outside the gene matches. Germline CDR1 and CDR2: MNHNS and SASEGT. The CDR3 totals 16 residues. This CDR3 reads CASSGEGTGRPYEQYV. The CDR3 DNA follows: TGTGCCAGCAGTGGCGAAGGGACAGGGAGGCCTTACGAGCAGTACGTC.

The chain links TRBV6-6 to TRBJ2-5; 7 nucleotides align to TRBD2. The CDR3 spans 14 residues. Germline-derived CDR1 and CDR2 are MNHNY and SVGAGI (reference sequence). J lost 2 bases, V lost 6 bases, and 6 bases had no gene match. The CDR3 DNA is TGTGCCAGCAGGTGGGGAGGGGAACAAGAGACCCAGTACTTC. This gives the protein CASRWGGEQETQYF.

The chain has TRBV13 and TRBJ1-1, with a weak D call TRBD1 (6 bases). CDR1 is PRHDT and CDR2 is FYEKMQ in the germline V gene (reference sequence). Trimming removed 5 bases at V and 1 base at J, with 11 bases between. This CDR3 contains 14 residues. Here the CDR3 reads CASSPTGRNTEAFF. In DNA, the CDR3 is TGTGCCAGCAGCCCTACAGGGAGGAACACTGAAGCTTTCTTT.

This clone is a singleton in its sample. The chain uses TRBV18 and TRBJ2-7, with a weak D call TRBD1 (5 bases). Germline CDR1 is KGHSH and CDR2 is LQKENI. The CDR3 has 15 residues. The V end lost 2 bases, the J end lost 9 bases, and 20 bases lay between the germline ends. CDR3 in amino acids: CASSPGDSQYSRQYF. CDR3 DNA sequence: TGTGCCAGCTCACCAGGCGACAGTCAATATTCCAGGCAGTACTTC.

V gene TRBV6-5 combines with J gene TRBJ2-2; TRBD1 matches at 10 bases. V trimming: 7 bases; J trimming: 6 bases; junction bases outside the gene matches: 5. The germline V gene encodes CDR1 MNHEY and CDR2 SVGAGI. The CDR3 is 14 amino acids. The CDR3 region is CASKLTGGPGELFF. The CDR3 DNA sequence: TGTGCCAGCAAACTGACAGGGGGCCCCGGGGAGCTGTTTTTT.

Note on this clone: At one end, the junction sequence differs from germline, possibly due to a read error. The chain uses TRBV2 and TRBJ2-7; D may be TRBD2 (6 bases). Germline values: CDR1 SNHLY, CDR2 FYNNEI. The CDR3 has 17 amino acids. The CDR3, as DNA: TGTGCCAGCAGCGAAGAGTTCGGGACCTGGGACTTCTACGAGCAGTACTTC. It specifies CASSEEFGTWDFYEQYF.

This rearrangement joins TRBV21-1 to TRBJ2-2; the table's D gene call, TRBD2, was not cross checked with the DNA. TRBV21-1 is a pseudogene. CDR3 length: 19 amino acids. Here the CDR3 DNA reads TGTGCCAGCAGCAAAGCGCGGCGAATTTTCGGGGAACTGACCGGGGAGCTGTTTTTT. Its translation: CASSKARRIFGELTGELFF.

The chain combines TRBV4-1 with TRBJ1-1; D call uncertain. V lost 0 bases and J lost 9, with 11 bases in between. This CDR3 is built from 13 residues. Germline V gives CDR1 MGHRA, CDR2 YSYEKL. The CDR3 sequence is CASSQDDNQQAFF. The CDR3 DNA is TGCGCCAGCAGCCAAGATGACAACCAACAAGCTTTCTTT.